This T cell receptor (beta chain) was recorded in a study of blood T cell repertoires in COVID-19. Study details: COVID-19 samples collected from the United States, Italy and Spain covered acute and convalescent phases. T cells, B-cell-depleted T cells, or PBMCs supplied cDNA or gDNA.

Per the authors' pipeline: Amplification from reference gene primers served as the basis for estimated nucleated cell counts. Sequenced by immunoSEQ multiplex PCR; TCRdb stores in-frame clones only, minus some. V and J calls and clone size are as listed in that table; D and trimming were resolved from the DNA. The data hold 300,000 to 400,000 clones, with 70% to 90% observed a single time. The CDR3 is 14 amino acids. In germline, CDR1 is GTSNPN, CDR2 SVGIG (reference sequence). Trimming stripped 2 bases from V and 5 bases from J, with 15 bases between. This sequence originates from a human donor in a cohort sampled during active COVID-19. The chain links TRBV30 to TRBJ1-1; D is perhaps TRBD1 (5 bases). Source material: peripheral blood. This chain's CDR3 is CAWSIGQGGTEAFF. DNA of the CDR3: TGTGCCTGGAGTATCGGGCAGGGAGGTACTGAAGCTTTCTTT.